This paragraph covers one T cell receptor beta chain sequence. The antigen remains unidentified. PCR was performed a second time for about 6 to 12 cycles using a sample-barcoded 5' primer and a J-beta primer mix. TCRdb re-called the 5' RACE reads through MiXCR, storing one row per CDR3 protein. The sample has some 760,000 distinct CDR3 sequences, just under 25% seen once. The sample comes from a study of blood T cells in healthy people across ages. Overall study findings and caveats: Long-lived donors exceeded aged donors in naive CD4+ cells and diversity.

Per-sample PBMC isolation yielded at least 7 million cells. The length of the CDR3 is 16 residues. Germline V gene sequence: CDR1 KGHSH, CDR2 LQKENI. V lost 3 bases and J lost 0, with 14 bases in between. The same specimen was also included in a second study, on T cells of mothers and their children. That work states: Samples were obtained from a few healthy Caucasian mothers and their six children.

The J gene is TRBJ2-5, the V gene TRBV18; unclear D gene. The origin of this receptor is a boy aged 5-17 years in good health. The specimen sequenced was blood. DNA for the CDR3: TGTGCCAGCTCACCGCCAGAAAGGGCTAACCAAGAGACCCAGTACTTC. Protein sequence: CASSPPERANQETQYF.